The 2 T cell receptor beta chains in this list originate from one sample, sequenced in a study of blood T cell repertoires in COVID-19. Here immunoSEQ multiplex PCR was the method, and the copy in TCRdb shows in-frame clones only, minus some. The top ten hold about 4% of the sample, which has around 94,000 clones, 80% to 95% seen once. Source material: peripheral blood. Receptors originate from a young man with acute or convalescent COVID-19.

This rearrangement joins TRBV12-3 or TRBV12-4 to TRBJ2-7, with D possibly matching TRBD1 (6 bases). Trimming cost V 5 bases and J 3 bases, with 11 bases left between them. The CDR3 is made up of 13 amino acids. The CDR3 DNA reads TGTGCCAGCAGTAGGGACAAGGTCTACGAGCAGTACTTC. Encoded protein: CASSRDKVYEQYF.

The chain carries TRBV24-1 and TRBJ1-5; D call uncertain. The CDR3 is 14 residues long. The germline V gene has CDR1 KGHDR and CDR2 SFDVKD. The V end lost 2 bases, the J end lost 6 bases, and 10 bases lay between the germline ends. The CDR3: CATSDSQGSQPQHF. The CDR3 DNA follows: TGTGCCACCAGTGATTCTCAAGGGAGTCAGCCCCAGCATTTT.